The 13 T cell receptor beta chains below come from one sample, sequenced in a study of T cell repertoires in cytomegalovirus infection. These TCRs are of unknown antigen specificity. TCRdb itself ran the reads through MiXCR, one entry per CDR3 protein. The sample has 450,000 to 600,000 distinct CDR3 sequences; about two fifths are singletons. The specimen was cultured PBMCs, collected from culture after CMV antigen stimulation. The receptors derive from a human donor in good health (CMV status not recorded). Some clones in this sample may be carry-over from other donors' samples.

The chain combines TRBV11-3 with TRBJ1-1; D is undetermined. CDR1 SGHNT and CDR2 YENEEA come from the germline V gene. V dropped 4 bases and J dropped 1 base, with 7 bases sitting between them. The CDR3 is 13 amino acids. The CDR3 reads CASSYTQNTEAFF. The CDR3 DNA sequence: TGTGCCAGCAGCTATACACAGAACACTGAAGCTTTCTTT.

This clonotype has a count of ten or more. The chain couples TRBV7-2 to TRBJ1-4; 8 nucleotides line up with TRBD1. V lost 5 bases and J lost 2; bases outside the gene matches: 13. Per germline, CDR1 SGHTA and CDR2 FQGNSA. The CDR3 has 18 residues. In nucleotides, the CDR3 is TGTGCCAGCAGCCTAAAAGGACAGGGAACCTTCACTAATGAAAAACTGTTTTTT. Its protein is CASSLKGQGTFTNEKLFF. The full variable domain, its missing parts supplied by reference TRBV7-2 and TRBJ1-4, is GAGVSQSPSNKVTEKGKDVELRCDPISGHTALYWYRQSLGQGLEFLIYFQGNSAPDKSGLPSDRFSAERTGGSVSTLTIQRTQQEDSAVYLCASSLKGQGTFTNEKLFFGSGTQLSVL.

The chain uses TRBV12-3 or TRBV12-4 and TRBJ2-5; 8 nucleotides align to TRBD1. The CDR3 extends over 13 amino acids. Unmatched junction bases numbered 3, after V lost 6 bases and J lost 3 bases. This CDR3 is CASSSTGEETQYF. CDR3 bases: TGTGCCAGCAGCTCGACAGGGGAAGAGACCCAGTACTTC.

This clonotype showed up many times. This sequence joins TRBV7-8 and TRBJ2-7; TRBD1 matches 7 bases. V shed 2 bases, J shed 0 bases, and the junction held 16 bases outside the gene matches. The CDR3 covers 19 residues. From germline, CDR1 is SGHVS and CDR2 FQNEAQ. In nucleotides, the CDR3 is TGTGCCAGCAGCTTAAACGGACAGGTCGAGACAACAGACTCCTACGAGCAGTACTTC. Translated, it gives CASSLNGQVETTDSYEQYF.

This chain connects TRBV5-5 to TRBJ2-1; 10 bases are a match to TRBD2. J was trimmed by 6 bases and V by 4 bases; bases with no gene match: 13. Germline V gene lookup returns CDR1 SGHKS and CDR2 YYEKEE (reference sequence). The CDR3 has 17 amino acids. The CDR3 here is CASSRGSGRGPPNEQFF. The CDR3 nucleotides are TGTGCCAGCAGCCGGGGAAGCGGGAGGGGCCCCCCCAATGAGCAGTTCTTC.

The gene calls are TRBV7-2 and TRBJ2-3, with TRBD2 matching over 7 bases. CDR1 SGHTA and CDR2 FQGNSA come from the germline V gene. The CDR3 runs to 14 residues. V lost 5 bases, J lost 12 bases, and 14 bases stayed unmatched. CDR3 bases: TGTGCCAGCAGCGCCAGCGGGGTTCGGCCGGTACAGTATTTT. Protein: CASSASGVRPVQYF.

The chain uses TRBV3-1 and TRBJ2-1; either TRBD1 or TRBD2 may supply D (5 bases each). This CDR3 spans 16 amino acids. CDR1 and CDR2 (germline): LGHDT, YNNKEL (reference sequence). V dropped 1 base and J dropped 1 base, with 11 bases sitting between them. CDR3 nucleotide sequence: TGTGCCAGCAGCCAAGCGACGGGACCATCCTACAATGAGCAGTTCTTC. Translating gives CASSQATGPSYNEQFF.

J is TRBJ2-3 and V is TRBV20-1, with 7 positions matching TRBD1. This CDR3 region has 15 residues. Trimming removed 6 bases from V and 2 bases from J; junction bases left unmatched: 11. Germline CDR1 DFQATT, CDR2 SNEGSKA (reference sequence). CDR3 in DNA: TGCAGTGCGCGGAGTGGGGGACAGATCACAGATACGCAGTATTTT. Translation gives CSARSGGQITDTQYF.

This CDR3 is CASSPRITGTEAFF. For the CDR3, the DNA is TGTGCCAGCAGTCCCAGGATAACGGGCACTGAAGCTTTCTTT. The V and J genes are TRBV12-3 or TRBV12-4 and TRBJ1-1; no definite D call. The V gene lost 5 bases and the J gene lost 4 bases, with 14 bases spanning the gap. This CDR3 contains 14 residues.

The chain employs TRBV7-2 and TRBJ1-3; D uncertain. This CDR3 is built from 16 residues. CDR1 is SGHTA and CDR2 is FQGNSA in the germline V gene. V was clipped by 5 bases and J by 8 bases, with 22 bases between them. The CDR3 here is CASSPEPEATWDTIYF. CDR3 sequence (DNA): TGTGCCAGCAGCCCAGAGCCCGAGGCCACTTGGGACACCATATATTTT. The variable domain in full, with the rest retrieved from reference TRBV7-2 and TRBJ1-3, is GAGVSQSPSNKVTEKGKDVELRCDPISGHTALYWYRQSLGQGLEFLIYFQGNSAPDKSGLPSDRFSAERTGGSVSTLTIQRTQQEDSAVYLCASSPEPEATWDTIYFGEGSWLTVV.

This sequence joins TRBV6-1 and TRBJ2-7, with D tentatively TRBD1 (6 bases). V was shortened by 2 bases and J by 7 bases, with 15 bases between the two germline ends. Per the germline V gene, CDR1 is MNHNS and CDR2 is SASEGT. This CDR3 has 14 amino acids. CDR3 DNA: TGTGCCAGCAGTGAACCAGGGGAGACGGAAGAGCAGTACTTC. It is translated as CASSEPGETEEQYF.

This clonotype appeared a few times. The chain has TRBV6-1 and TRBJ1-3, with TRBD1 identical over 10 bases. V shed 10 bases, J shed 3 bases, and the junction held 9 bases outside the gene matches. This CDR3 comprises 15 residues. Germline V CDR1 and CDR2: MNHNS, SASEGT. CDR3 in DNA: TGTGCCACTACAAGACAGGGGGCAGTTGGAAACACCATATATTTT. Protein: CATTRQGAVGNTIYF.

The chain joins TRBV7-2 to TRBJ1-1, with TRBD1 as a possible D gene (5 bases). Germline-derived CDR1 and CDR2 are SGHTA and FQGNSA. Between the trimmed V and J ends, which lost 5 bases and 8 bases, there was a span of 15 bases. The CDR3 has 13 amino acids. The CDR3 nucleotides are TGTGCCAGCAGCCTAGATGGGGGTAGGGAAGCTTTCTTT. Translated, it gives CASSLDGGREAFF.